The next 19 T cell receptor beta chains were all read from a single sample in a study of shared T cell receptors in the human thymus. Data came from immunoSEQ multiplex PCR; TCRdb stores just in-frame clones and leaves some out. The data show about 660,000 clones, approximately 87% seen once. Separately, the same data were catalogued under a study of human thymus T cells.

The sequenced sample was thymocytes. The receptors come from a boy younger than two with a congenital heart defect.

This clone appeared a few times. The chain employs TRBV6-1 and TRBJ2-5; TRBD2 aligns across 7 bases. This CDR3 region has 17 residues. Germline CDR1 reads MNHNS; CDR2 reads SASEGT. Trimming cost V 0 bases and J 2 bases; bases outside gene matches: 9. The CDR3 reads CASSEATKRERQETQYF. Here the CDR3 DNA reads TGTGCCAGCAGTGAAGCGACCAAGCGGGAAAGGCAAGAGACCCAGTACTTC.

The rearrangement links TRBV5-1 to TRBJ2-1; 7 nucleotides line up with TRBD1. The CDR3 has 15 amino acids. The trim removed 4 bases at V and 7 bases at J, leaving 11 bases unmatched. Per germline, CDR1 SGHRS and CDR2 YFSETQ. In DNA, the CDR3 is TGCGCCAGCAGCCCCTGGGACAGCGTCGGGAATGAGCAGTTCTTC. It encodes CASSPWDSVGNEQFF.

In this sample, this clone turned up once. The chain has TRBV4-3 and TRBJ2-1; a weak D match, TRBD1 (6 bases). The CDR3 has 19 residues. Germline lookup yields CDR1 LGHNA and CDR2 YSLEER. V was pared by 0 bases and J by 7 bases, with 25 bases between. The CDR3 nucleotides are TGCGCCAGCAGCCAAGACCCCCCCCTAGTCCAGGGGTCTTTAAATGAGCAGTTCTTC. Its protein is CASSQDPPLVQGSLNEQFF.

This chain connects TRBV13 to TRBJ1-2, with TRBD1 matching 8 bases. Germline loops: CDR1 PRHDT, CDR2 FYEKMQ (reference sequence). V shed 5 bases and J 0 bases; nucleotides not matched to a gene: 5. CDR3 length: 15 residues. CDR3 residues: CASSARQGTNYGYTF. The CDR3 DNA reads TGTGCCAGCAGCGCCCGACAGGGGACTAACTATGGCTACACCTTC. Full variable domain (rest looked up from reference TRBV13 and TRBJ1-2): AAGVIQSPRHLIKEKRETATLKCYPIPRHDTVYWYQQGPGQDPQFLISFYEKMQSDKGSIPDRFSAQQFSDYHSELNMSSLELGDSALYFCASSARQGTNYGYTFGSGTRLTVV.

The rearrangement joins TRBV6-6 to TRBJ1-3; D is perhaps TRBD1 (6 bases). In germline, CDR1 is MNHNY, CDR2 SVGAGI (reference sequence). Trimming removed 11 bases at V and 0 bases at J, with 14 bases between. This CDR3 is 14 amino acids long. The DNA of the CDR3 is TGTGCCGGAGAAGGGGGAGACTCTGGAAACACCATATATTTT. Protein sequence: CAGEGGDSGNTIYF.

This chain uses TRBV5-6 with TRBJ1-1; D is ambiguous. The germline V and J ends were trimmed by 0 bases and 5 bases, with 8 bases remaining between them. Per germline, CDR1 SGHDT and CDR2 YYEEEE. The CDR3 covers 13 residues. DNA for the CDR3: TGTGCCAGCAGCTTGGCCACGAGGACTGAAGCTTTCTTT. This sequence encodes CASSLATRTEAFF. The whole variable domain, remainder taken from reference TRBV5-6 and TRBJ1-1, is DAGVTQSPTHLIKTRGQQVTLRCSPKSGHDTVSWYQQALGQGPQFIFQYYEEEERQRGNFPDRFSGHQFPNYSSELNVNALLLGDSALYLCASSLATRTEAFFGQGTRLTVV.

This clone was seen just once. V gene TRBV4-3 combines with J gene TRBJ2-1; TRBD2 matches at 8 bases. Trimming removed 1 base from V and 8 bases from J; junction bases left unmatched: 16. The CDR3 totals 18 residues. CDR1 and CDR2 from the germline V gene are LGHNA and YSLEER. The CDR3 is CASSQALTSGGSRHEQFF. CDR3 coding DNA: TGCGCCAGCAGCCAAGCTCTCACTAGCGGAGGTAGCAGGCATGAGCAGTTCTTC.

The V gene is TRBV14, the J gene TRBJ2-7; TRBD1 aligns across 10 bases. V was pared by 4 bases and J by 9 bases, with 12 bases of the junction left unmatched. CDR3 length: 15 amino acids. The germline CDR1 and CDR2 sequences are SGHDN and FVKESK. In nucleotides, the CDR3 is TGTGCCAGCAGCCCGGGGACAGGGGCCCCGTCACGGCAGTACTTC. Its protein product is CASSPGTGAPSRQYF.

This clone was found a few times. This rearrangement joins TRBV19 to TRBJ2-5; TRBD2 agrees at 12 bases. The germline gives CDR1 LNHDA, CDR2 SQIVND (reference sequence). The length of the CDR3 is 15 residues. V dropped 10 bases and J dropped 5; count of bases not matched to a gene: 11. The CDR3 spells CATRASGRAGETQYF. In DNA form, the CDR3 reads TGTGCCACGAGGGCTAGCGGGAGGGCCGGGGAGACCCAGTACTTC.

The gene calls are TRBV28 and TRBJ2-3; D might be TRBD1 (6 bases). V was trimmed by 6 bases and J by 7 bases, leaving 23 bases between them. Germline CDR1 and CDR2: MDHEN and SYDVKM. CDR3 length: 16 residues. This chain's CDR3 is CASSSMGGQLANTQYF. In DNA, the CDR3 is TGTGCCAGCAGCTCCATGGGCGGACAGTTAGCTAATACGCAGTATTTT.

The chain uses TRBV5-1 and TRBJ2-1; 9 nucleotides line up with TRBD1. The germline gives CDR1 SGHRS, CDR2 YFSETQ. The CDR3 length is 14 residues. The V segment lost 0 bases and the J segment 8 bases; nucleotides outside the gene matches: 3. The CDR3 here is CASSLEGQGHEQFF. CDR3 bases: TGCGCCAGCAGCTTGGAGGGACAGGGTCATGAGCAGTTCTTC.

This chain links TRBV29-1 with TRBJ2-7; 8 positions agree with TRBD2. This CDR3 is 15 amino acids long. The germline V gene has CDR1 SQVTM and CDR2 ANQGSEA. With V trimmed by 1 base and J by 3 bases, 8 bases remained unmatched. The CDR3 bases are TGCAGCGTTGAAGCGAGGGCTAGCGGGCTCTACGAGCAGTACTTC. Amino acid sequence: CSVEARASGLYEQYF.

This rearrangement joins TRBV5-6 to TRBJ2-5; 9 nucleotides align to TRBD1. Germline V gives CDR1 SGHDT, CDR2 YYEEEE. Trimming at V came to 3 bases and at J to 5 bases, leaving 5 bases not matched to a gene. The CDR3 runs to 14 residues. The CDR3 region has the DNA TGTGCCAGCAGCTACAGGGGGCGCGTGGAGACCCAGTACTTC. Encoded protein: CASSYRGRVETQYF.

This clone was seen only once. The V and J genes are TRBV5-1 and TRBJ2-7; 7 bases are shared with TRBD1. This CDR3 is built from 14 residues. J was trimmed by 4 bases and V by 0 bases; bases with no gene match: 4. The germline gives CDR1 SGHRS, CDR2 YFSETQ. This chain's CDR3 is CASSLEGQRYEQYF. The CDR3, as DNA: TGCGCCAGCAGCTTGGAGGGACAGAGGTACGAGCAGTACTTC.

This clone was observed a single time. The rearrangement links TRBV6-1 to TRBJ2-7, with a weak D call TRBD1 (5 bases). The CDR3 runs to 13 residues. V was pared by 10 bases and J by 3 bases, with 16 bases between. Germline V gene lookup returns CDR1 MNHNS and CDR2 SASEGT. CDR3 coding DNA: TGTGCCACCCTGGGCCCAGGGAACTACGAGCAGTACTTC. The encoded protein is CATLGPGNYEQYF.

This sequence joins TRBV29-1 and TRBJ2-2; 16 bases match TRBD2. The V gene end was trimmed by 6 bases and the J gene end by 5 bases; junction bases not matched to a gene: 6. This CDR3 contains 16 residues. Germline V gives CDR1 SQVTM, CDR2 ANQGSEA. In DNA, the CDR3 is TGCAGCGTGGGACTAGCGGGAGGGCCGGGGACCGGGGAGCTGTTTTTT. This translates into CSVGLAGGPGTGELFF.

On this clone itself: This sample also contains other DNA sequences that code for the same CDR3. The chain combines TRBV30 with TRBJ2-7; 8 bases agree with TRBD2. The length of the CDR3 is 14 residues. V trimming: 0 bases; J trimming: 1 base; junction bases outside the gene matches: 2. Germline CDR1 GTSNPN, CDR2 SVGIG (reference sequence). In DNA form, the CDR3 reads TGTGCCTGGAGTGTACCTAGCGGGTCCTACGAGCAGTACTTC. It is translated as CAWSVPSGSYEQYF.

The chain carries TRBV4-3 and TRBJ2-3; D call uncertain. V was pared by 0 bases and J by 3 bases, with 13 bases between. Germline V gene data show CDR1 as LGHNA and CDR2 as YSLEER. CDR3 length: 16 residues. CDR3: CASSQDRIGHTDTQYF. Here the CDR3 DNA reads TGCGCCAGCAGCCAAGACAGGATTGGGCATACAGATACGCAGTATTTT.

The chain is built from TRBV28 and TRBJ2-7; 12 bases match TRBD2. Looked up from germline, CDR1 is MDHEN and CDR2 is SYDVKM. The CDR3 spans 17 residues. V lost 6 bases and J lost 0; bases outside the gene matches: 9. Written as DNA, the CDR3 is TGTGCCAGCAGACACCCTCCGACTAGCGGGAGCTCCTACGAGCAGTACTTC. This encodes CASRHPPTSGSSYEQYF.